This TCR beta chain stems from a study of blood T cells in healthy people across ages. Donation came from healthy Caucasian individuals in Russia who were aged about 6 to 95. CDR1 is SQVTM, CDR2 ANQGSEA, per germline. V was pared by 1 base and J by 0 bases, with 0 bases between. The CDR3 runs 11 residues. A J-beta primer mix and a sample-barcoded 5' primer were used in a second PCR of about 6 to 12 cycles. TCRdb reprocessed the 5' RACE reads with MiXCR, giving one entry per CDR3 protein. The sample records 540,000 or so distinct CDR3 sequences, 20% to 30% being singletons. These data are also associated with another study on T cells of mothers and their children.

This sequence joins TRBV29-1 and TRBJ1-2; D remains ambiguous. This receptor was taken from a boy between 10 and 17 years old in good health. The sequenced sample consisted of blood. The CDR3 spells CSVEANYGYTF. The CDR3 DNA reads as TGCAGCGTTGAAGCTAACTATGGCTACACCTTC. The whole variable domain, remainder taken from reference TRBV29-1 and TRBJ1-2, is SAVISQKPSRDICQRGTSLTIQCQVDSQVTMMFWYRQQPGQSLTLIATANQGSEATYESGFVIDKFPISRPNLTFSTLTVSNMSPEDSSIYLCSVEANYGYTFGSGTRLTVV.